These 19 T cell receptor beta chains were all obtained from the same sample, sequenced in a study of cytomegalovirus exposure and HLA in healthy donors. A multiplex PCR was run with 60 Vbeta primers and 13 Jbeta primers. The data were produced by immunoSEQ multiplex PCR, yet TCRdb's version contains in-frame clones alone and is incomplete. The sample comprises about 130,000 clones, 84% of which are singletons, and approximately 2.5% rests with the top ten. Source material: PBMCs. The receptors derive from a man in his fifties in good health and CMV-seronegative.

This clone was observed a handful of times. An end of the junction differs from the germline gene, which may be a read error. The chain couples TRBV7-9 to TRBJ2-7; 8 nucleotides align to TRBD2. Germline loops: CDR1 SEHNR, CDR2 FQNEAQ (reference sequence). The CDR3 totals 17 residues. The CDR3 region is CASSLVPGLGLVYGQYF. CDR3 DNA: TGTGCCAGCAGCTTAGTCCCGGGACTAGGCCTGGTCTACGGGCAGTACTTC.

The chain carries TRBV19 and TRBJ2-3, with TRBD2 matching over 11 bases. Unmatched junction bases numbered 11, after V lost 8 bases and J lost 7 bases. The CDR3 spans 15 residues. Germline-derived CDR1 and CDR2 are LNHDA and SQIVND (reference sequence). The CDR3: CASGFSGGGSYTQYF. The DNA of the CDR3 is TGTGCCAGTGGATTTAGCGGGGGGGGCTCTTATACGCAGTATTTT.

The chain links TRBV6-5 to TRBJ2-7, with TRBD1 as a possible D gene (6 bases). CDR1 is MNHEY and CDR2 is SVGAGI in the germline V gene. Trimming took off 4 bases at V and 4 bases at J, with 14 bases between the two ends. CDR3 size: 14 residues. In DNA form, the CDR3 reads TGTGCCAGCAGTTCGCTCAGGGGACGGTACGAGCAGTACTTC. Protein: CASSSLRGRYEQYF.

The rearrangement joins TRBV19 to TRBJ1-1; D possibly corresponds to TRBD1 (6 bases). CDR3 length: 14 residues. V was clipped by 3 bases and J by 0 bases, with 8 bases between them. Germline V CDR1 and CDR2: LNHDA, SQIVND (reference sequence). In DNA form, the CDR3 reads TGTGCCAGTAGTATCCGACAGGTGAACACTGAAGCTTTCTTT. Encoded protein: CASSIRQVNTEAFF.

This clone appeared a few times. The CDR3 sequence is CASRTMGEGFFTEAFF. CDR3 DNA sequence: TGTGCCAGCAGGACAATGGGGGAGGGGTTTTTCACTGAAGCTTTCTTT. The chain links TRBV25-1 to TRBJ1-1; D is perhaps TRBD1 (5 bases). Germline CDR1 is MGHDK and CDR2 is SYGVNS. The CDR3 totals 16 residues. Trimming shortened V by 6 bases and J by 4 bases, and 21 bases separated the two germline ends.

A word on this clone: Other DNA sequences of this sample code for an identical CDR3. The V call is TRBV5-4, the J call TRBJ2-3, with a tentative D call TRBD2 (7 bases). V was trimmed by 2 bases and J by 6 bases, leaving 19 bases between them. Germline V gene sequence: CDR1 SGHNT, CDR2 YYREEE (reference sequence). The CDR3 runs to 16 residues. CDR3 DNA sequence: TGTGCCAGCAGCTTCGGAGCGGGCCGGGGGGCGGATACGCAGTATTTT. This codes for CASSFGAGRGADTQYF.

This chain links TRBV6-5 with TRBJ1-1, with D possibly matching TRBD1 (6 bases). V was cut by 4 bases and J by 5 bases, with 20 bases left in between. There are 16 residues in the CDR3. The V gene's germline CDR1 is MNHEY and CDR2 SVGAGI. This chain's CDR3 is CASSFLPRTVDTEAFF. CDR3 DNA sequence: TGTGCCAGCAGTTTTCTACCCCGGACAGTAGATACTGAAGCTTTCTTT.

This clone occurred once. The rearrangement uses TRBV4-1 and TRBJ2-7; TRBD2 might be the D (6 bases). The length of the CDR3 is 15 residues. Germline V CDR1 and CDR2: MGHRA, YSYEKL. Deletions cut 1 base from V and 0 bases from J, with 10 bases between. CDR3 coding DNA: TGCGCCAGCAGCCAAGGCGGGACCTTCTCCTACGAGCAGTACTTC. Protein product: CASSQGGTFSYEQYF.

The J gene is TRBJ2-7, the V gene TRBV5-1, with D perhaps TRBD1 (5 bases). The germline CDR1 and CDR2 sequences are SGHRS and YFSETQ. V lost 5 bases, J lost 7 bases, and 19 bases lay in between. This CDR3 is built from 14 residues. The CDR3 reads CASRPTGGAGEQYF. CDR3 nucleotide sequence: TGCGCCAGCAGGCCAACGGGTGGGGCCGGAGAGCAGTACTTC.

In this sample, this clone turned up a few times. This chain joins TRBV6-6 and TRBJ2-7; TRBD2 aligns across 7 bases. The CDR3 has 14 amino acids. Looked up from germline, CDR1 is MNHNY and CDR2 is SVGAGI (reference sequence). Unmatched junction bases numbered 8, after V lost 6 bases and J lost 3 bases. Written as DNA, the CDR3 is TGTGCCAGCAGCCCTCCGGCGGGGGTCTACGAGCAGTACTTC. Translation: CASSPPAGVYEQYF.

The rearrangement joins TRBV12-5 to TRBJ2-1; 11 nucleotides align to TRBD2. With 5 bases clipped from V and 6 bases from J, the junction kept 3 bases outside the gene matches. The CDR3 is made up of 14 amino acids. Germline values: CDR1 LGHNT, CDR2 FRNRAP. CDR3 residues: CASGPTSGVNEQFF. In DNA form, the CDR3 reads TGTGCTAGTGGTCCGACTAGCGGGGTCAATGAGCAGTTCTTC. The full variable domain, completed using reference TRBV12-5 and TRBJ2-1, is DARVTQTPRHKVTEMGQEVTMRCQPILGHNTVFWYRQTMMQGLELLAYFRNRAPLDDSGMPKDRFSAEMPDATLATLKIQPSEPRDSAVYFCASGPTSGVNEQFFGPGTRLTVL.

This chain connects TRBV10-3 to TRBJ2-7; D might be TRBD2 (7 bases). Looked up from germline, CDR1 is ENHRY and CDR2 is SYGVKD. V lost 4 bases to trimming and J lost 7 bases, with 17 bases between them. The CDR3 consists of 14 residues. Here the CDR3 reads CAISVGGRAGEQYF. The DNA for the CDR3 is TGTGCCATCAGTGTGGGGGGCCGAGCGGGGGAGCAGTACTTC.

The chain recombines TRBV4-1 with TRBJ1-6, with 7 bases identical to TRBD1. Germline V gene data show CDR1 as MGHRA and CDR2 as YSYEKL. CDR3 length: 15 residues. The J segment lost 5 bases and the V segment lost 4 bases, leaving 5 bases of the junction unmatched. Written as DNA, the CDR3 is TGCGCCAGCAGCCCCACAGGGGTGGATAATTCACCCCTCCACTTT. This gives the protein CASSPTGVDNSPLHF.

This rearrangement joins TRBV7-9 to TRBJ2-1; D possibly corresponds to TRBD2 (5 bases). CDR3 length: 12 residues. Between the trimmed V and J ends, which lost 6 bases and 8 bases, there was a span of 11 bases. Germline loops: CDR1 SEHNR, CDR2 FQNEAQ (reference sequence). The CDR3 region has the DNA TGTGCCAGCAGTGAATCGGGGTATGAGCAGTTCTTC. Translation gives CASSESGYEQFF.

This chain connects TRBV5-1 to TRBJ2-7; 7 positions match TRBD2. The germline V gene has CDR1 SGHRS and CDR2 YFSETQ. The CDR3 length is 13 residues. V was clipped by 3 bases and J by 5 bases; unmatched bases: 5. CDR3 sequence: CASSWPGGDEQYF. Here the CDR3 DNA reads TGCGCCAGCAGCTGGCCGGGGGGAGACGAGCAGTACTTC.

This clone was seen a few times. V usage is TRBV19 and J usage is TRBJ1-1; D remains ambiguous. V was clipped by 7 bases and J by 1 base, with 16 bases between them. Germline V gene sequence: CDR1 LNHDA, CDR2 SQIVND (reference sequence). The CDR3 extends over 15 amino acids. DNA for the CDR3: TGTGCCAGTACCCCTTCGACCCGAGGGAACACTGAAGCTTTCTTT. Its translation: CASTPSTRGNTEAFF. The full variable domain, with the rest looked up from reference TRBV19 and TRBJ1-1, is DGGITQSPKYLFRKEGQNVTLSCEQNLNHDAMYWYRQDPGQGLRLIYYSQIVNDFQKGDIAEGYSVSREKKESFPLTVTSAQKNPTAFYLCASTPSTRGNTEAFFGQGTRLTVV.

The V and J genes are TRBV4-1 and TRBJ1-5; D is unclear. CDR3 length equals 15 residues. Per the germline V gene, CDR1 is MGHRA and CDR2 is YSYEKL. Trimming pared 0 bases from V and 2 bases from J, leaving 8 bases between. CDR3 sequence: CASSQDPVRNQPQHF. For the CDR3, the DNA is TGCGCCAGCAGCCAAGATCCGGTACGCAATCAGCCCCAGCATTTT.

The gene calls are TRBV6-5 and TRBJ1-2; D may be TRBD1 (5 bases). Germline V CDR1 and CDR2: MNHEY, SVGAGI. V lost 5 bases to trimming and J lost 0 bases, with 13 bases between them. The CDR3 sequence is 15 residues long. The CDR3 protein is CASSRQLISNYGYTF. The CDR3 nucleotides are TGTGCCAGCAGTAGACAGCTAATCTCTAACTATGGCTACACCTTC.

The rearrangement joins TRBV11-2 to TRBJ1-6; D might be TRBD1 (6 bases). This CDR3 comprises 15 residues. Germline V gene lookup returns CDR1 SGHAT and CDR2 FQNNGV. The germline V and J ends were trimmed by 6 bases and 7 bases, with 16 bases remaining between them. This chain's CDR3 is CASRTTGWDNSPLHF. The CDR3 nucleotides read TGTGCCAGCAGAACAACAGGGTGGGACAATTCACCCCTCCACTTT.